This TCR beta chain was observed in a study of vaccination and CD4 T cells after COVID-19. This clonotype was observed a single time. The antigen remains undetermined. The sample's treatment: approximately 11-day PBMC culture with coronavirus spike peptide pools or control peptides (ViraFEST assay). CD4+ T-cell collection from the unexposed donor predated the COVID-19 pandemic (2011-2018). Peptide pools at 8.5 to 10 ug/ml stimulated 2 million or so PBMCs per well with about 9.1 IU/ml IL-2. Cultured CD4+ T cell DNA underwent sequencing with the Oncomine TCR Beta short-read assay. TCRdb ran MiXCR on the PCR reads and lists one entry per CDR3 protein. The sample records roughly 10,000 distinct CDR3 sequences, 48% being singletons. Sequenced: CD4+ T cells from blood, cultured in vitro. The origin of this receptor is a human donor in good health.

The CDR3 here is CASALSGGGSPDTQYF. The CDR3 DNA is TGTGCCAGCGCGCTATCAGGCGGGGGCTCACCAGATACGCAGTATTTT. V and J are TRBV18 and TRBJ2-3; D possibly corresponds to TRBD2 (7 bases). V shed 8 bases and J shed 4 bases, with 22 bases lying between them. The germline V gene encodes CDR1 KGHSH and CDR2 LQKENI. The CDR3 consists of 16 residues.